The next 20 T cell receptor beta chains were all read from a single sample in a study of cytomegalovirus exposure and HLA in healthy donors. Primers included in the PCR were 60 Vbeta and 13 Jbeta primers. Produced via immunoSEQ multiplex PCR; TCRdb's table is partial and in-frame only. The repertoire holds over 200,000 clones, with 70% to 80% as singletons. Sequences were obtained from PBMCs. Source of these receptors: a male donor in good health and CMV-seronegative.

The gene calls are TRBV27 and TRBJ1-5, with a weak D call TRBD1 (5 bases). V lost 4 bases and J 0 bases, leaving 13 bases between the germline ends. Germline V gives CDR1 MNHEY, CDR2 SMNVEV (reference sequence). The CDR3 sequence is 16 residues long. The CDR3 nucleotides read TGTGCCAGCAGTTCGACAGAACTTTATAGCAATCAGCCCCAGCATTTT. This encodes CASSSTELYSNQPQHF.

Only a few counts were recorded for this clone. The chain carries TRBV25-1 and TRBJ2-5; weak D call: TRBD2 (5 bases). The germline V gene encodes CDR1 MGHDK and CDR2 SYGVNS. The CDR3 has 13 residues. Trimming stripped 8 bases from V and 5 bases from J, with 15 bases between. The CDR3 sequence: CASSAGPGETQYF. The CDR3 region has the DNA TGTGCCAGCTCCGCGGGCCCGGGGGAGACCCAGTACTTC.

The genes are TRBV9 and TRBJ2-3; 10 bases map to TRBD2. V gave up 4 bases and J gave up 2 bases; unmatched junction bases: 4. There are 15 residues in the CDR3. Germline V gene data show CDR1 as SGDLS and CDR2 as YYNGEE. CDR3 in amino acids: CASSTSGRATDTQYF. The CDR3 nucleotides are TGTGCCAGCAGCACGAGCGGGAGGGCCACAGATACGCAGTATTTT.

The rearrangement links TRBV28 to TRBJ2-6; D unclear. Germline lookup yields CDR1 MDHEN and CDR2 SYDVKM. The CDR3 covers 15 residues. Trimming removed 3 bases at V and 3 bases at J, with 9 bases between. CDR3 residues: CASSFPFFGANVLTF. The DNA for the CDR3 is TGTGCCAGCAGTTTTCCTTTTTTTGGGGCCAACGTCCTGACTTTC.

The rearrangement links TRBV5-1 to TRBJ2-6; D ambiguous. The germline V gene has CDR1 SGHRS and CDR2 YFSETQ. Trimming took off 3 bases at V and 0 bases at J, with 7 bases between the two ends. The CDR3 consists of 15 residues. The CDR3 DNA sequence: TGCGCCAGCAGCTCGACAAGCTCTGGGGCCAACGTCCTGACTTTC. This sequence encodes CASSSTSSGANVLTF.

In the case of this clone: At the DNA level, this CDR3 is encoded by other sequences in the same sample as well. This chain links TRBV6-1 with TRBJ2-1; D is possibly TRBD2 (5 bases). The CDR3 has 13 residues. Trimming stripped 0 bases from V and 9 bases from J, with 9 bases between. From germline, CDR1 is MNHNS and CDR2 SASEGT. CDR3 amino acids: CASSEARGGEQFF. CDR3 coding DNA: TGTGCCAGCAGTGAAGCACGGGGTGGTGAGCAGTTCTTC.

The V gene is TRBV6-5, the J gene TRBJ2-1; 9 positions match TRBD2. After removal of 7 bases from V and 6 bases from J, the junction contained 7 bases not matched to a gene. The CDR3 runs to 14 residues. Germline CDR1 reads MNHEY; CDR2 reads SVGAGI. This chain's CDR3 is CASTVAGEFNEQFF. Here the CDR3 DNA reads TGTGCCAGCACCGTAGCGGGAGAGTTCAATGAGCAGTTCTTC.

V and J are TRBV28 and TRBJ1-2; 9 bases map to TRBD1. CDR1 and CDR2 from the germline V gene are MDHEN and SYDVKM. The CDR3 runs 13 residues. V dropped 5 bases and J dropped 8; count of bases not matched to a gene: 6. The CDR3 bases are TGTGCCAGCAGTCTGGGACAGGGAGTGGGCTACACCTTC. Translation: CASSLGQGVGYTF.

The chain joins TRBV25-1 to TRBJ2-1, with 10 positions matching TRBD2. Germline assignment: CDR1 MGHDK and CDR2 SYGVNS. The trim removed 4 bases at V and 4 bases at J, leaving 7 bases unmatched. The CDR3 sequence is 16 residues long. The CDR3 DNA reads TGTGCCAGCAGTGTTTTAGCGGGGGGTACATACAATGAGCAGTTCTTC. It specifies CASSVLAGGTYNEQFF. The variable domain in full, with the rest retrieved from reference TRBV25-1 and TRBJ2-1, is EADIYQTPRYLVIGTGKKITLECSQTMGHDKMYWYQQDPGMELHLIHYSYGVNSTEKGDLSSESTVSRIRTEHFPLTLESARPSHTSQYLCASSVLAGGTYNEQFFGPGTRLTVL.

Only a few counts were recorded for this clone. The gene calls are TRBV30 and TRBJ1-2, with D possibly TRBD1 on 5 matching bases. V lost 5 bases and J lost 1, with 11 bases in between. The CDR3 contains 13 residues. CDR1 and CDR2 (germline): GTSNPN, SVGIG (reference sequence). The CDR3 region has the DNA TGTGCCTGGGGGGGGTGGGGTAACTATGGCTACACCTTC. The encoded protein is CAWGGWGNYGYTF.

J is TRBJ1-5 and V is TRBV27, with 7 nucleotides matching TRBD1. The germline V gene has CDR1 MNHEY and CDR2 SMNVEV (reference sequence). The CDR3 length is 13 residues. The trim removed 5 bases at V and 7 bases at J, leaving 5 bases unmatched. DNA of the CDR3: TGTGCCAGCAGTCAACAGGGGCGACAGCCCCAGCATTTT. This gives the protein CASSQQGRQPQHF.

The chain links TRBV5-1 to TRBJ2-7, with TRBD2 as a possible D gene (5 bases). This CDR3 has 13 residues. Trimming shortened V by 4 bases and J by 2 bases, and 10 bases separated the two germline ends. CDR1 SGHRS and CDR2 YFSETQ come from the germline V gene. The CDR3 is CASSDPGTYEQYF. The CDR3 bases are TGCGCCAGCAGCGATCCGGGGACCTACGAGCAGTACTTC.

This clone was found a few times. V usage is TRBV4-2 and J usage is TRBJ1-1; no definite D call. Looked up from germline, CDR1 is LGHNA and CDR2 is YNFKEQ. This CDR3 has 14 residues. Trimming removed 3 bases at V and 3 bases at J, with 11 bases between. The CDR3 spells CASSQLLSDTEAFF. The CDR3 DNA is TGTGCCAGCAGCCAGCTCCTGAGCGACACTGAAGCTTTCTTT.

The chain's CDR3 is CASSLEGRSYEQYF. Here the CDR3 DNA reads TGTGCCAGCAGCTTGGAGGGCCGTTCCTACGAGCAGTACTTC. The V gene is TRBV13, the J gene TRBJ2-7; D is possibly TRBD2 (6 bases). The V gene's germline CDR1 is PRHDT and CDR2 FYEKMQ (reference sequence). With 3 bases removed from V and 1 base from J, the gap between germline ends came to 10 bases. The CDR3 extends over 14 amino acids. The entire variable domain, with the rest obtained from reference TRBV13 and TRBJ2-7, is as follows: AAGVIQSPRHLIKEKRETATLKCYPIPRHDTVYWYQQGPGQDPQFLISFYEKMQSDKGSIPDRFSAQQFSDYHSELNMSSLELGDSALYFCASSLEGRSYEQYFGPGTRLTVT.

This clone was seen more than once but under ten times. The V gene is TRBV6-6, the J gene TRBJ2-7; TRBD1 matches at 11 bases. The CDR3 is made up of 15 amino acids. The germline V gene encodes CDR1 MNHNY and CDR2 SVGAGI (reference sequence). The V gene end was trimmed by 2 bases and the J gene end by 4 bases; junction bases not matched to a gene: 4. The DNA of the CDR3 is TGTGCCAGCAGTTACGCGGACAGGGGGCCGTACGAGCAGTACTTC. This gives the protein CASSYADRGPYEQYF.

J is TRBJ1-1 and V is TRBV7-9; possibly TRBD1 for D (5 bases). Trimming removed 2 bases at V and 0 bases at J, with 10 bases between. CDR1 SEHNR and CDR2 FQNEAQ come from the germline V gene (reference sequence). The CDR3 is 15 amino acids. For the CDR3, the DNA is TGTGCCAGCAGCTTAAGGGGTTCCATGAACACTGAAGCTTTCTTT. Protein sequence: CASSLRGSMNTEAFF.

This chain links TRBV29-1 with TRBJ2-7; D is unresolved. V shed 5 bases and J shed 2 bases, with 10 bases lying between them. CDR1 is SQVTM, CDR2 ANQGSEA, per germline. CDR3 length: 12 residues. The DNA for the CDR3 is TGCAGCGTTTGTACTTCCGCCTACGAGCAGTACTTC. Translating it yields CSVCTSAYEQYF.

This chain connects TRBV19 to TRBJ2-3; 8 nucleotides match TRBD2. Germline V lookup: CDR1 LNHDA, CDR2 SQIVND (reference sequence). J gave up 1 base and V 6 bases, and 9 bases lay outside the gene matches. The CDR3 consists of 16 residues. CDR3 sequence reads: CASRNSGAGGTDTQYF. In nucleotides, the CDR3 is TGTGCCAGTAGGAACTCGGGAGCGGGAGGCACAGATACGCAGTATTTT.

V gene TRBV12-5 combines with J gene TRBJ1-5; maybe TRBD1 (5 bases). V lost 5 bases and J lost 0, with 17 bases in between. The CDR3 loop spans 17 amino acids. The V gene's germline CDR1 is LGHNT and CDR2 FRNRAP. CDR3 sequence reads: CASGTYRCRYSNQPQHF. The CDR3 DNA reads as TGTGCTAGTGGTACTTACAGGTGCCGTTATAGCAATCAGCCCCAGCATTTT.

The chain is built from TRBV14 and TRBJ2-2, with D possibly being TRBD1 (5 bases). CDR1 SGHDN and CDR2 FVKESK come from the germline V gene. This CDR3 is 15 amino acids long. V lost 4 bases to trimming and J lost 0 bases, with 9 bases between them. The CDR3 DNA follows: TGTGCCAGCAGCCCCGACAGACCGAACACCGGGGAGCTGTTTTTT. Encoded protein: CASSPDRPNTGELFF.